The 15 T cell receptor beta chains below were found in one sample sequenced in a study of T cell responses to AZD1222 COVID-19 vaccine. Generated by immunoSEQ multiplex PCR, the TCRdb table keeps only in-frame clones and is missing some. The sample contains about 98,000 clones, approximately 86% of which appear only once. The sample in question was peripheral blood, obtained on day 0 of AZD1222 vaccination. These receptors were taken from an adult in good health.

V and J are TRBV2 and TRBJ1-2; D may be TRBD1 (5 bases). Between the trimmed V and J ends, which lost 0 bases and 6 bases, there was a span of 23 bases. Germline CDR1 is SNHLY and CDR2 is FYNNEI. CDR3 length: 18 residues. The CDR3 loop reads CASSEARGAGIGGNGYTF. The CDR3 nucleotides are TGTGCCAGCAGTGAAGCTAGGGGTGCAGGGATTGGAGGGAATGGCTACACCTTC.

The DNA for the CDR3 is TGTGCCATCAGTGGCCTAGCGGGAGTGTCAGACGAGCAGTACTTC. Its protein product is CAISGLAGVSDEQYF. This sequence joins TRBV10-3 and TRBJ2-7; 10 bases are shared with TRBD2. V shed 4 bases, J shed 5 bases, and the junction held 8 bases outside the gene matches. The CDR3 has 15 amino acids. Germline loops: CDR1 ENHRY, CDR2 SYGVKD.

The genes are TRBV7-6 and TRBJ2-7, with 7 bases identical to TRBD1. The ends lost 0 bases at V and 2 bases at J; junction bases unmatched: 13. The length of the CDR3 is 18 residues. CDR1 is SGHVS and CDR2 is FNYEAQ in the germline V gene. The CDR3 DNA sequence: TGTGCCAGCAGCTTAGCCCCTCCCGACAGGGTAGCCCCCTACGAGCAGTACTTC. Amino acid sequence: CASSLAPPDRVAPYEQYF.

DNA for the CDR3: TGTGCCAGCAGTTCCCGTGACATACAGACAGGGCGTTTATCTGGGGCCAACGTCCTGACTTTC. It encodes CASSSRDIQTGRLSGANVLTF. The chain links TRBV6-2 or TRBV6-3 to TRBJ2-6; the match to TRBD1 covers 7 bases. Germline assignment: CDR1 MNHEY and CDR2 SVGEGT. J lost 1 base, V lost 4 bases, and 19 bases had no gene match. The CDR3 covers 21 residues.

The chain carries TRBV7-9 and TRBJ2-5; D ambiguous. The V gene lost 1 base and the J gene lost 3 bases, with 9 bases spanning the gap. The CDR3 is made up of 14 amino acids. Looked up from germline, CDR1 is SEHNR and CDR2 is FQNEAQ (reference sequence). CDR3 sequence (DNA): TGTGCCAGCAGCTTAGGTCCACAGAAAGAGACCCAGTACTTC. It codes for CASSLGPQKETQYF. Looking up the rest from reference TRBV7-9 and TRBJ2-5 gives the full variable domain: DTGVSQNPRHKITKRGQNVTFRCDPISEHNRLYWYRQTLGQGPEFLTYFQNEAQLEKSRLLSDRFSAERPKGSFSTLEIQRTEQGDSAMYLCASSLGPQKETQYFGPGTRLLVL.

The chain uses TRBV21-1 and TRBJ1-6. TRBV21-1 counts as a pseudogene. The CDR3 loop spans 15 amino acids. The CDR3 DNA reads as TGTGCCAGCAGCAAAGCGGGGGGTGGAAATTCACCCCTCCACTTT. Its translation is CASSKAGGGNSPLHF.

This clone showed up just once. This rearrangement joins TRBV9 to TRBJ2-7, with D unresolved. Germline V gives CDR1 SGDLS, CDR2 YYNGEE. Deletions cut 0 bases from V and 2 bases from J, with 9 bases between. The length of the CDR3 is 14 residues. The CDR3 coding sequence is TGTGCCAGCAGCGTAGCCCTGGGGACCTACGAGCAGTACTTC. The encoded protein is CASSVALGTYEQYF.

The chain couples TRBV9 to TRBJ2-3; 7 bases map to TRBD2. J lost 2 bases, V lost 6 bases, and 6 bases had no gene match. Germline V gene lookup returns CDR1 SGDLS and CDR2 YYNGEE. The CDR3 runs to 14 residues. The chain's CDR3 is CASTPGGVTDTQYF. DNA of the CDR3: TGTGCCAGCACCCCTGGGGGGGTCACAGATACGCAGTATTTT.

The rearrangement joins TRBV28 to TRBJ2-2, with TRBD2 matching 9 bases. The germline CDR1 and CDR2 sequences are MDHEN and SYDVKM. V lost 7 bases to trimming and J lost 4 bases; unmatched junction nucleotides: 7. CDR3 length: 15 residues. The CDR3 DNA sequence: TGTGCCAGCACCTCCGGGACTAGCCTCACCGGGGAGCTGTTTTTT. Its translation: CASTSGTSLTGELFF.

This chain links TRBV24-1 with TRBJ2-5; D possibly matches TRBD1 or TRBD2 (6 bases each). V was cut by 3 bases and J by 4 bases, with 11 bases left in between. The CDR3 spans 14 residues. Germline values: CDR1 KGHDR, CDR2 SFDVKD. The CDR3 DNA is TGTGCCACCAGTGATAGGGGGGTAGGAGAGACCCAGTACTTC. Its protein product is CATSDRGVGETQYF.

This chain connects TRBV19 to TRBJ1-1; 8 nucleotides match TRBD1. The CDR3 runs 15 residues. The germline V gene encodes CDR1 LNHDA and CDR2 SQIVND (reference sequence). After removal of 0 bases from V and 1 base from J, the junction contained 1 base not matched to a gene. For the CDR3, the DNA is TGTGCCAGTAGTATAGATGGGACAGGGAACACTGAAGCTTTCTTT. Its protein is CASSIDGTGNTEAFF.

The chain uses TRBV11-3 and TRBJ2-2; no clear D gene. The CDR3 spans 14 residues. Germline CDR1 is SGHNT and CDR2 is YENEEA. Trimming removed 4 bases from V and 7 bases from J, with 13 bases in between. CDR3 sequence (DNA): TGTGCCAGCAGCTCCGATTCCATATTCGGGGAGCTGTTTTTT. This translates into CASSSDSIFGELFF.

V gene TRBV12-1 combines with J gene TRBJ2-2. TRBV12-1 is a documented pseudogene. The CDR3 has 13 amino acids. The CDR3 sequence: CASRLGCTGELFF. The DNA of the CDR3 is TGTGCCAGCAGGTTGGGGTGCACCGGGGAGCTGTTTTTT.

The chain is built from TRBV18 and TRBJ1-1; 7 positions agree with TRBD1. Germline values: CDR1 KGHSH, CDR2 LQKENI. V was clipped by 2 bases and J by 1 base; unmatched bases: 4. This CDR3 is built from 15 residues. The chain's CDR3 is CASSPIRTGNTEAFF. The CDR3 region has the DNA TGTGCCAGCTCACCAATTAGGACAGGGAACACTGAAGCTTTCTTT.

CDR3 nucleotide sequence: TGTGCCAGCAGCTTAGCGCAGGGGACAGGGCGCACAGATACGCAGTATTTT. Its protein product is CASSLAQGTGRTDTQYF. The chain recombines TRBV7-9 with TRBJ2-3, with 9 nucleotides matching TRBD1. Trimming removed 0 bases from V and 1 base from J; junction bases left unmatched: 5. From germline, CDR1 is SEHNR and CDR2 FQNEAQ (reference sequence). The CDR3 runs 17 residues.